Listed here are 15 T cell receptor beta chains from one sample, sequenced in a study of blood T cell repertoires in COVID-19. The method was immunoSEQ multiplex PCR; TCRdb's version includes in-frame clones alone and lacks a portion of them. Of about 120,000 clones in the sample, 78% were seen once. The sequenced sample consisted of peripheral blood. These receptors all stem from a man between 65 and 79 years old with acute or convalescent COVID-19.

This clone was counted only a few times. The CDR3: CASSLAGYYGYTF. The CDR3 region has the DNA TGCGCCAGCAGCTTAGCAGGATACTATGGCTACACCTTC. The J gene is TRBJ1-2, the V gene TRBV5-1, with D unresolved. The CDR3 length is 13 residues. CDR1 is SGHRS, CDR2 YFSETQ, per germline. V gave up 2 bases and J gave up 3 bases, with 8 bases separating them.

This clone occurred a few times. The CDR3 reads CASSPGQLYEQYF. The CDR3 nucleotides are TGCGCCAGCAGCCCGGGACAACTCTACGAGCAGTACTTC. V is TRBV5-1 and J is TRBJ2-7; D possibly corresponds to TRBD1 (6 bases). This CDR3 is 13 amino acids long. Per germline, CDR1 SGHRS and CDR2 YFSETQ. Between the trimmed V and J ends, which lost 4 bases and 3 bases, there was a span of 11 bases.

The rearrangement joins TRBV5-1 to TRBJ1-1; weak D call: TRBD1 (6 bases). CDR1 is SGHRS, CDR2 YFSETQ, per germline. The CDR3 contains 12 residues. Trimming removed 0 bases at V and 11 bases at J, with 11 bases between. CDR3 protein: CASSLETGQAFF. CDR3 sequence (DNA): TGCGCCAGCAGCTTGGAAACAGGGCAGGCTTTCTTT.

A few counts support this clone. J is TRBJ2-2 and V is TRBV19, with 8 bases aligning to TRBD2. Germline lookup yields CDR1 LNHDA and CDR2 SQIVND (reference sequence). Unmatched junction bases numbered 1, after V lost 1 base and J lost 6 bases. The CDR3 is made up of 14 amino acids. The CDR3, as DNA: TGTGCCAGTAGTATAGTCGGGGGGGCCGGGGAGCTGTTTTTT. It yields the protein CASSIVGGAGELFF. Combining the CDR3 with reference TRBV19 and TRBJ2-2 gives the whole variable domain DGGITQSPKYLFRKEGQNVTLSCEQNLNHDAMYWYRQDPGQGLRLIYYSQIVNDFQKGDIAEGYSVSREKKESFPLTVTSAQKNPTAFYLCASSIVGGAGELFFGEGSRLTVL.

The V and J genes are TRBV12-3 or TRBV12-4 and TRBJ2-7; D is undetermined. V dropped 7 bases and J dropped 1 base, with 11 bases sitting between them. The CDR3 covers 13 residues. The CDR3 DNA sequence: TGTGCCAGCACACCCCCGCGGTCCTACGAGCAGTACTTC. Amino acids: CASTPPRSYEQYF.

The rearrangement joins TRBV18 to TRBJ2-7; 10 bases are a match to TRBD1. CDR3 size: 15 residues. J was trimmed by 0 bases and V by 3 bases; bases with no gene match: 2. Germline CDR1 reads KGHSH; CDR2 reads LQKENI. The CDR3, as DNA: TGTGCCAGCTCACCGGGGGACAGGGGCTCCTACGAGCAGTACTTC. Translated: CASSPGDRGSYEQYF.

The gene calls are TRBV19 and TRBJ1-1; 9 bases map to TRBD1. The CDR3 is 16 residues long. V shed 5 bases, J shed 0 bases, and the junction held 7 bases outside the gene matches. Per germline, CDR1 LNHDA and CDR2 SQIVND (reference sequence). The CDR3 DNA is TGTGCCAGTAGTCCGAGGACAGGGGTCATGAACACTGAAGCTTTCTTT. Amino acid sequence: CASSPRTGVMNTEAFF.

V gene TRBV7-8 combines with J gene TRBJ1-6; D gene ambiguous. Trimming stripped 3 bases from V and 0 bases from J, with 6 bases between. This CDR3 spans 15 amino acids. The germline gives CDR1 SGHVS, CDR2 FQNEAQ. For the CDR3, the DNA is TGTGCCAGCAGCTTCGAGATCTCCTATAATTCACCCCTCCACTTT. Residues: CASSFEISYNSPLHF.

This clone was seen just once. The chain combines TRBV5-1 with TRBJ2-5; D is perhaps TRBD2 (7 bases). Per germline, CDR1 SGHRS and CDR2 YFSETQ. Trimming removed 2 bases at V and 1 base at J, with 12 bases between. This CDR3 region has 15 residues. CDR3 amino acids: CASSLGGGRQETQYF. In DNA form, the CDR3 reads TGCGCCAGCAGCTTAGGGGGGGGGCGCCAAGAGACCCAGTACTTC.

The chain joins TRBV3-1 (or the pseudogene TRBV3-2) to TRBJ1-1, with D possibly being TRBD1 (5 bases). V shed 3 bases and J shed 3 bases, with 17 bases lying between them. The length of the CDR3 is 16 residues. Looked up from germline, CDR1 is LGHDT and CDR2 is YNNKEL (reference sequence). The CDR3 DNA reads as TGTGCCAGCAGCCAGGGACTAGCCCGGGGGGACACTGAAGCTTTCTTT. Translation: CASSQGLARGDTEAFF.

J is TRBJ1-1 and V is TRBV6-2 or TRBV6-3, with D possibly TRBD1 on 5 matching bases. The CDR3 covers 15 residues. The V gene lost 2 bases and the J gene lost 1 base, with 11 bases spanning the gap. The V gene's germline CDR1 is MNHEY and CDR2 SVGEGT. In nucleotides, the CDR3 is TGTGCCAGCAGTTACGCGGGGCGAGGGAACACTGAAGCTTTCTTT. Encoded protein: CASSYAGRGNTEAFF.

The chain has TRBV23-1 and TRBJ2-3; a possible D gene is TRBD1 (5 bases). TRBV23-1 carries the ORF label, with uncertain function. The CDR3 totals 17 residues. V was trimmed by 0 bases and J by 0 bases, leaving 13 bases between them. The CDR3: CASSQSIGHGSTDTQYF. The CDR3 DNA follows: TGCGCCAGCAGTCAATCGATAGGACACGGTAGCACAGATACGCAGTATTTT.

The rearrangement links TRBV7-2 to TRBJ1-3; weak D call: TRBD1 (6 bases). Trimming took off 1 base at V and 4 bases at J, with 23 bases between the two ends. Germline V CDR1 and CDR2: SGHTA, FQGNSA. There are 19 residues in the CDR3. The DNA of the CDR3 is TGTGCCAGCAGCTTAGACCCCAGGTCAGGGGCGCTCTCAGGAAACACCATATATTTT. This encodes CASSLDPRSGALSGNTIYF.

The gene calls are TRBV5-1 and TRBJ2-2; D uncertain. Germline assignment: CDR1 SGHRS and CDR2 YFSETQ. V lost 4 bases, J lost 4 bases, and 8 bases lay in between. This CDR3 is 13 amino acids long. The CDR3 DNA sequence: TGCGCCAGCAGCCCAACCAGCACCGGGGAGCTGTTTTTT. Its protein product is CASSPTSTGELFF. The full variable domain, rest sourced from reference TRBV5-1 and TRBJ2-2, is KAGVTQTPRYLIKTRGQQVTLSCSPISGHRSVSWYQQTPGQGLQFLFEYFSETQRNKGNFPGRFSGRQFSNSRSEMNVSTLELGDSALYLCASSPTSTGELFFGEGSRLTVL.

The rearrangement joins TRBV11-2 to TRBJ2-5, with 10 bases fitting TRBD2. The CDR3 is 14 residues long. Trimming at V came to 6 bases and at J to 1 base, leaving 2 bases not matched to a gene. Germline CDR1 is SGHAT and CDR2 is FQNNGV. Written as DNA, the CDR3 is TGTGCCAGCAGTCTAGCGGGGGTCCAAGAGACCCAGTACTTC. It codes for CASSLAGVQETQYF.